This T cell receptor (beta chain) appears in the sequencing data of a study of CD8+CD57+ T cells in acquired aplastic anemia. Study at large: When averaged, DNA from sorted CD4+ and CD8+ cells came to 3.2 ug.

Flow cytometry had shown expanded CD8+CD57+ cells in the patients chosen for sequencing. Every patient presented with severe acquired aplastic anemia. When blood sampling took place, the patients had received no therapy. Study-wide results and limits: Overlap between patients and controls comprised roughly 28 CD8+ CDR3 sequences.

V lost 1 base and J lost 9; bases outside the gene matches: 6. This CDR3 region has 15 residues. Germline assignment: CDR1 MGHRA and CDR2 YSYEKL. Genomic DNA provided the template from which TCR beta VDJ and CDR3 profiles were obtained. TCRdb itself ran the reads through MiXCR, one entry per CDR3 protein. This sample has 450,000 to 600,000 distinct CDR3 sequences, with around 32% found just once. This clonotype was counted at least ten times. Its antigen remains unidentified. This receptor was identified in a human donor with aplastic anemia. The chain links TRBV4-1 to TRBJ1-6; 7 bases line up with TRBD1. The sequenced material came from sorted CD4+, CD8+, or CD8+CD57+ T cells (not recorded which) from PBMCs. The CDR3 loop reads CASSQGHRGTSPLHF. DNA of the CDR3: TGCGCCAGCAGCCAAGGCCACAGGGGAACTTCACCCCTCCACTTT.